One and the same sample provided the 32 T cell receptor beta chains below, sequenced in a study of identical twins. From the 5' RACE reads, TCRdb called clonotypes with MiXCR, one entry per CDR3 protein. Altogether roughly 570,000 distinct CDR3 sequences are present, roughly 9.9% being singletons, with the ten largest covering 2.5% to 3%. This sample also belongs to another study, concerning yellow fever vaccine responses in identical twins.

Material: PBMCs. These receptors all stem from a woman aged 18-29 years in good health.

This clonotype has at least ten counts. The rearrangement links TRBV7-9 to TRBJ1-4; no definite D call. Trimming left V 5 bases short and J 15 bases short, with 19 bases between. The length of the CDR3 is 13 residues. Per germline, CDR1 SEHNR and CDR2 FQNEAQ (reference sequence). The CDR3, as DNA: TGTGCCAGCAGCCAATCGGGTGGGAGAGGAGTGTTTTTT. Translation gives CASSQSGGRGVFF.

This clonotype occurred a few times. At one end, the junction sequence differs from germline, possibly due to a read error. This chain's CDR3 is CACRLKAGRNIFLPCEQYF. CDR3 sequence (DNA): TGTGCCTGCAGGTTGAAAGCCGGGCGGAACATATTCCTACCTTGCGAGCAGTACTTC. The chain employs TRBV28 and TRBJ2-7; no firm D call. This CDR3 is built from 19 residues. The V gene's germline CDR1 is MDHEN and CDR2 SYDVKM. Complete variable domain (other parts from reference TRBV28 and TRBJ2-7): DVKVTQSSRYLVKRTGEKVFLECVQDMDHENMFWYRQDPGLGLRLIYFSYDVKMKEKGDIPEGYSVSREKKERFSLILESASTNQTSMYLCACRLKAGRNIFLPCEQYFGPGTRLTVT.

The rearrangement links TRBV20-1 to TRBJ1-5, with D possibly TRBD1 on 5 matching bases. Trimming shortened V by 5 bases and J by 3 bases, and 14 bases separated the two germline ends. There are 14 residues in the CDR3. CDR1 is DFQATT and CDR2 is SNEGSKA in the germline V gene (reference sequence). In DNA form, the CDR3 reads TGCAGTGCTCCTGACAGAGTTACCAATCAGCCCCAGCATTTT. Protein: CSAPDRVTNQPQHF.

This clonotype was detected many times. The genes are TRBV29-1 and TRBJ2-1, with D perhaps matching TRBD1 (6 bases). V lost 4 bases and J 3 bases, leaving 10 bases between the germline ends. Germline CDR1 SQVTM, CDR2 ANQGSEA. This CDR3 comprises 13 residues. The chain's CDR3 is CSVVGDNYNEQFF. The CDR3 nucleotides are TGCAGCGTTGTGGGGGACAACTACAATGAGCAGTTCTTC.

This clonotype was seen more than once but under ten times. This rearrangement joins TRBV20-1 to TRBJ1-6; unclear D gene. Germline values: CDR1 DFQATT, CDR2 SNEGSKA (reference sequence). The CDR3 is 13 residues long. Between the trimmed V and J ends, which lost 1 base and 5 bases, there was a span of 6 bases. The CDR3 DNA sequence: TGCAGTGCTAGAGCCGCACATAATTCACCCCTCCACTTT. The encoded protein is CSARAAHNSPLHF.

This clonotype was picked up many times. The V call is TRBV29-1, the J call TRBJ2-7; D might be TRBD2 (6 bases). The length of the CDR3 is 14 residues. Germline lookup yields CDR1 SQVTM and CDR2 ANQGSEA. The V gene lost 6 bases and the J gene lost 0 bases, with 15 bases spanning the gap. CDR3 region: CSVGGGVLSYEQYF. In DNA form, the CDR3 reads TGCAGCGTGGGGGGTGGGGTCCTCTCCTACGAGCAGTACTTC.

This clonotype was seen a few times. The rearrangement links TRBV29-1 to TRBJ2-2; D is perhaps TRBD1 (5 bases). Germline values: CDR1 SQVTM, CDR2 ANQGSEA. V was pared by 1 base and J by 2 bases, with 17 bases between. This CDR3 has 17 residues. The CDR3, as DNA: TGCAGCGTTGAAGGCAGGGCTCCAGGACAAAACACCGGGGAGCTGTTTTTT. It codes for CSVEGRAPGQNTGELFF.

This clonotype was found many times. V is TRBV20-1 and J is TRBJ2-6; possible D gene TRBD2, 5 bases. Germline lookup yields CDR1 DFQATT and CDR2 SNEGSKA (reference sequence). Trimming took 1 base from V and 0 from J, leaving 7 bases between them. The CDR3 consists of 15 residues. The CDR3 DNA is TGCAGTGCTAGAGCTGGGAGCTCTGGGGCCAACGTCCTGACTTTC. Protein sequence: CSARAGSSGANVLTF.

This clonotype was seen at least ten times. The chain has TRBV29-1 and TRBJ2-1; TRBD2 agrees at 7 bases. The germline V gene encodes CDR1 SQVTM and CDR2 ANQGSEA. Trimming cost V 1 base and J 0 bases; bases outside gene matches: 3. The CDR3 sequence is 15 residues long. The CDR3 spells CSVEGGGVSYNEQFF. The CDR3 DNA sequence: TGCAGCGTTGAAGGCGGGGGAGTCTCCTACAATGAGCAGTTCTTC.

This clonotype was picked up many times. The CDR3 loop reads CASSPIQAGRSRSYNEQFF. In DNA form, the CDR3 reads TGTGCCAGCAGCCCAATTCAGGCCGGACGCAGCCGCTCCTACAATGAGCAGTTCTTC. The genes are TRBV11-1 and TRBJ2-1; unclear D gene. Germline CDR1 is SGHAT and CDR2 is FQDESV (reference sequence). The V and J ends lost 5 bases and 0 bases respectively, with 23 bases between them. This CDR3 region has 19 residues.

The chain's CDR3 is CASSRELVVTDTQYF. The CDR3 region has the DNA TGCGCCAGCAGCAGGGAACTTGTGGTGACAGATACGCAGTATTTT. The chain joins TRBV5-1 to TRBJ2-3; D ambiguous. Trimming stripped 4 bases from V and 3 bases from J, with 15 bases between. The CDR3 is 15 residues long. Germline CDR1 reads SGHRS; CDR2 reads YFSETQ.

This clonotype was detected ten times or more. The chain joins TRBV20-1 to TRBJ1-4; D not certain. The CDR3 has 13 residues. CDR1 is DFQATT, CDR2 SNEGSKA, per germline (reference sequence). Trimming removed 0 bases at V and 8 bases at J, with 10 bases between. The CDR3 nucleotides are TGCAGTGCTAGAGATCTGACATTAGAAAAACTGTTTTTT. Residues: CSARDLTLEKLFF.

The rearrangement uses TRBV27 and TRBJ2-2; TRBD2 matches at 8 bases. With V trimmed by 3 bases and J by 3 bases, 6 bases remained unmatched. This CDR3 is 16 amino acids long. The germline gives CDR1 MNHEY, CDR2 SMNVEV (reference sequence). The CDR3 protein is CASSFGSGGDTGELFF. As DNA, the CDR3 is TGTGCCAGCAGTTTTGGCAGCGGGGGCGACACCGGGGAGCTGTTTTTT.

The J gene is TRBJ2-7, the V gene TRBV5-1, with TRBD1 matching 8 bases. From germline, CDR1 is SGHRS and CDR2 YFSETQ. This CDR3 is built from 15 residues. Unmatched junction bases numbered 7, after V lost 0 bases and J lost 5 bases. CDR3 DNA: TGCGCCAGCAGCTTGGGACAGGGGCTTTTGAACGAGCAGTACTTC. Its protein is CASSLGQGLLNEQYF.

In this sample, this clonotype turned up a few times. The rearrangement links TRBV7-8 to TRBJ2-5; no reliable D call. Trimming took off 5 bases at V and 4 bases at J, with 14 bases between the two ends. The V gene's germline CDR1 is SGHVS and CDR2 FQNEAQ. This CDR3 is 14 amino acids long. As DNA, the CDR3 is TGTGCCAGCAGCCCGACCGGGTCAGGAGAGACCCAGTACTTC. Translated: CASSPTGSGETQYF.

This clonotype was picked up a small number of times. The chain joins TRBV14 to TRBJ2-5; D possibly corresponds to TRBD2 (6 bases). The CDR3 runs 14 residues. Germline loops: CDR1 SGHDN, CDR2 FVKESK. V lost 8 bases to trimming and J lost 1 base, with 14 bases between them. The CDR3 nucleotides are TGTGCCAGCGCCGGGGTCGGGGGCCAAGAGACCCAGTACTTC. Its translation: CASAGVGGQETQYF.

The chain uses TRBV28 and TRBJ1-5; TRBD1 is a possible D gene (5 bases). This CDR3 is built from 15 residues. V lost 6 bases, J lost 9 bases, and 21 bases lay in between. CDR1 is MDHEN and CDR2 is SYDVKM in the germline V gene. The CDR3 DNA follows: TGTGCCAGCAGCCTCGGAAGGGAAAGGACATGGCCCCAGCATTTT. It translates to CASSLGRERTWPQHF.

The chain joins TRBV6-5 to TRBJ1-4; TRBD1 matches 7 bases. This CDR3 is built from 17 residues. V was clipped by 0 bases and J by 5 bases; unmatched bases: 9. Germline V gene sequence: CDR1 MNHEY, CDR2 SVGAGI. In DNA form, the CDR3 reads TGTGCCAGCAGTTACTCCGACAGGGTGTGGGAGAATGAAAAACTGTTTTTT. It is translated as CASSYSDRVWENEKLFF.

This clonotype was counted ten times or more. J is TRBJ2-3 and V is TRBV7-8, with unresolved D. Germline lookup yields CDR1 SGHVS and CDR2 FQNEAQ. V was pared by 7 bases and J by 4 bases, with 24 bases between. This CDR3 region has 17 residues. This CDR3 is CASTLGHPVLGPDTQYF. The CDR3 DNA is TGTGCCAGCACCCTGGGCCACCCGGTCCTAGGGCCAGATACGCAGTATTTT.

The sample holds many counts of this clonotype. This rearrangement joins TRBV6-1 to TRBJ2-7; perhaps TRBD2 as D (5 bases). This CDR3 comprises 13 residues. Germline V gene sequence: CDR1 MNHNS, CDR2 SASEGT. V dropped 4 bases and J dropped 7 bases, with 14 bases sitting between them. The CDR3 bases are TGTGCCAGCAGTGCCGCGGTGACGGGGGAGCAGTACTTC. This encodes CASSAAVTGEQYF.

Only a few counts were recorded for this clonotype. The rearrangement uses TRBV7-2 and TRBJ2-2; 7 bases align to TRBD2. Germline loops: CDR1 SGHTA, CDR2 FQGNSA. The CDR3 covers 14 residues. The J segment lost 6 bases and the V segment lost 4 bases, leaving 5 bases of the junction unmatched. CDR3 in DNA: TGTGCCAGCAGCTCCGGGACTACCGCCGGGGAGCTGTTTTTT. Encoded protein: CASSSGTTAGELFF. The full variable domain, in which reference TRBV7-2 and TRBJ2-2 provide the parts outside the CDR3, is GAGVSQSPSNKVTEKGKDVELRCDPISGHTALYWYRQSLGQGLEFLIYFQGNSAPDKSGLPSDRFSAERTGGSVSTLTIQRTQQEDSAVYLCASSSGTTAGELFFGEGSRLTVL.

Ten or more counts support this clonotype. This chain connects TRBV6-1 to TRBJ1-4, with a tentative D call TRBD1 (5 bases). The CDR3 is made up of 13 amino acids. Trimming left V 5 bases short and J 7 bases short, with 11 bases between. The germline CDR1 and CDR2 sequences are MNHNS and SASEGT. CDR3 sequence (DNA): TGTGCCAGCAGTATAGGGGCGAGTGAAAAACTGTTTTTT. Amino acids: CASSIGASEKLFF.

This clonotype was recorded at least ten times. The chain links TRBV4-1 to TRBJ2-3; weak D call: TRBD2 (6 bases). With 0 bases removed from V and 6 bases from J, the gap between germline ends came to 16 bases. This CDR3 region has 16 residues. Germline CDR1 MGHRA, CDR2 YSYEKL. The CDR3 DNA follows: TGCGCCAGCAGCCAAGATCTGACGGGAGTGGGGGATACGCAGTATTTT. Translation: CASSQDLTGVGDTQYF.

The V gene is TRBV27, the J gene TRBJ1-2, with D possibly TRBD1 on 5 matching bases. V was shortened by 2 bases and J by 3 bases, with 7 bases between the two germline ends. Looked up from germline, CDR1 is MNHEY and CDR2 is SMNVEV (reference sequence). CDR3 length equals 13 residues. CDR3: CASSLTGHYGYTF. CDR3 in DNA: TGTGCCAGCAGTTTAACAGGCCACTATGGCTACACCTTC.

This clonotype appeared many times. The chain links TRBV24-1 to TRBJ2-5; TRBD1 aligns across 9 bases. The CDR3 runs 15 residues. CDR1 KGHDR and CDR2 SFDVKD come from the germline V gene. V was pared by 4 bases and J by 2 bases, with 4 bases of the junction left unmatched. Here the CDR3 reads CATSEQGTGQETQYF. The CDR3 coding sequence is TGTGCCACCAGTGAGCAAGGGACAGGGCAAGAGACCCAGTACTTC.

In its sample, this clonotype was seen a few times. V gene TRBV28 combines with J gene TRBJ1-1; D is perhaps TRBD1 (6 bases). The germline gives CDR1 MDHEN, CDR2 SYDVKM. This CDR3 region has 15 residues. V lost 5 bases, J lost 5 bases, and 18 bases lay in between. CDR3 amino acids: CASSPPRGAFTEAFF. The DNA for the CDR3 is TGTGCCAGCAGTCCCCCAAGGGGGGCTTTTACTGAAGCTTTCTTT.

The J gene is TRBJ2-3, the V gene TRBV7-2; no definite D call. Per germline, CDR1 SGHTA and CDR2 FQGNSA. Trimming took off 4 bases at V and 5 bases at J, with 10 bases between the two ends. The CDR3 runs 13 residues. CDR3 nucleotide sequence: TGTGCCAGCAGCTCCCTATCCGGAGATACGCAGTATTTT. This encodes CASSSLSGDTQYF.

DNA for the CDR3: TGCAGTGCTACCCGCCCCCAGGCGGGGGACATTCAGTACTTC. It specifies CSATRPQAGDIQYF. The gene calls are TRBV20-1 and TRBJ2-4, with 7 positions matching TRBD2. Germline V CDR1 and CDR2: DFQATT, SNEGSKA (reference sequence). The CDR3 runs 14 residues. Germline trimming cut 4 bases from V and 8 bases from J; bases unmatched to any gene: 11.

This chain joins TRBV25-1 and TRBJ2-5; no reliable D call. CDR3 size: 14 residues. Germline CDR1 reads MGHDK; CDR2 reads SYGVNS. Trimming stripped 10 bases from V and 0 bases from J, with 15 bases between. Written as DNA, the CDR3 is TGTGCCATTACGACTTCAAGGTACCAAGAGACCCAGTACTTC. This translates into CAITTSRYQETQYF.

This clonotype was detected many times. The junction and the germline gene differ at one end; a read error may be behind it. J is TRBJ2-5 and V is TRBV7-7; D call uncertain. Germline V lookup: CDR1 SSHAT, CDR2 FNYEAQ (reference sequence). The CDR3 extends over 15 amino acids. CDR3 DNA: TGTGCTAGCAGCTTAGATGGGGAATGGAGAGAGACCCAGTACTTC. Its translation: CASSLDGEWRETQYF.

This rearrangement joins TRBV6-1 to TRBJ2-7; D might be TRBD1 (6 bases). Looked up from germline, CDR1 is MNHNS and CDR2 is SASEGT. V was cut by 6 bases and J by 0 bases, with 12 bases left in between. The CDR3 is 14 amino acids. The CDR3 coding sequence is TGTGCCAGCAGCCTACAGGGACACTCCTACGAGCAGTACTTC. As protein: CASSLQGHSYEQYF.

This clonotype turned up a few times. The chain combines TRBV6-2 or TRBV6-3 with TRBJ1-1; maybe TRBD1 (5 bases). Germline CDR1 is MNHEY and CDR2 is SVGEGT. Trimming took 6 bases from V and 11 from J, leaving 16 bases between them. The CDR3 runs to 12 residues. CDR3 nucleotides: TGTGCCAGCAGCTCTTGGGGCAGGGCGGCTTTCTTT. The encoded protein is CASSSWGRAAFF.